What follows are 21 T cell receptor beta chains derived from one specimen sequenced in a study of T cell responses to AZD1222 COVID-19 vaccine (dated by TCRdb to about 2021). Library method: the immunoSEQ multiplex PCR assay. Drawn from immuneACCESS, this table holds only the in-frame rearrangements with V and J called that TCRdb kept. Clones are partly lost; checked studies trace under half to an unresolved V gene and leave the rest unexplained. This sample holds hundreds of thousands of clones; about 94% were observed only once. The top ten hold less than 0.6% of the sample. What this sample's time point label stands for: about 28 days (+/-7) after the second vaccine dose. The specimen comprised peripheral blood, sampled 28 days after the second AZD1222 dose. The receptors here all came from an adult who received the AZD1222 COVID-19 vaccine.

This chain joins TRBV30 and TRBJ1-1; no definite D call. The CDR3 length is 13 residues. Germline CDR1 and CDR2: GTSNPN and SVGIG (reference sequence). The V gene lost 4 bases and the J gene lost 1 base, with 10 bases spanning the gap. The CDR3 reads CAWMSQANTEAFF. The CDR3 nucleotides read TGTGCCTGGATGAGTCAGGCGAACACTGAAGCTTTCTTT.

This clone was detected only a few times. The V gene is TRBV6-5, the J gene TRBJ1-1, with no clear D. CDR1 is MNHEY, CDR2 SVGAGI, per germline. Trimming cost V 6 bases and J 5 bases, with 16 bases left between them. CDR3 length: 14 amino acids. CDR3 in DNA: TGTGCCAGCAGCCCCCCCCGGGGTCAAACTGAAGCTTTCTTT. This sequence encodes CASSPPRGQTEAFF.

This chain links TRBV29-1 with TRBJ2-3, with TRBD2 as a possible D gene (7 bases). CDR1 and CDR2 (germline): SQVTM, ANQGSEA. The CDR3 runs to 16 residues. Trimming cost V 7 bases and J 2 bases, with 22 bases left between them. CDR3 in amino acids: CSAGRGGPYNTDTQYF. As DNA, the CDR3 is TGCAGCGCTGGGCGCGGGGGCCCCTATAACACAGATACGCAGTATTTT.

J is TRBJ2-3 and V is TRBV27, with D maybe TRBD1 (5 bases). This CDR3 has 14 amino acids. Germline V gene lookup returns CDR1 MNHEY and CDR2 SMNVEV (reference sequence). The V end lost 3 bases, the J end lost 3 bases, and 10 bases lay between the germline ends. CDR3 sequence reads: CASSFRVGTDTQYF. The CDR3 coding sequence is TGTGCCAGCAGTTTCAGGGTTGGGACAGATACGCAGTATTTT.

The chain combines TRBV3-1 (or the pseudogene TRBV3-2) with TRBJ1-6; weak D call: TRBD1 (5 bases). The CDR3 has 15 amino acids. Looked up from germline, CDR1 is LGHDT and CDR2 is YNNKEL (reference sequence). Trimming cost V 4 bases and J 9 bases, with 16 bases left between them. The CDR3 DNA reads TGTGCCAGCAGCCCCGGGGACCACGGGGGTTCACCCCTCCACTTT. Protein sequence: CASSPGDHGGSPLHF.

The chain combines TRBV6-5 with TRBJ1-2; D is ambiguous. The CDR3 length is 14 residues. V was trimmed by 6 bases and J by 5 bases, leaving 16 bases between them. Germline loops: CDR1 MNHEY, CDR2 SVGAGI. For the CDR3, the DNA is TGTGCCAGCAGAACCTGGACGGGCTTTTATGGCTACACCTTC. As protein: CASRTWTGFYGYTF.

This chain joins TRBV12-3 or TRBV12-4 and TRBJ1-2, with D perhaps matching TRBD1 (5 bases). CDR3 size: 13 residues. V shed 6 bases and J shed 4 bases, with 12 bases lying between them. The CDR3 region is CASSPWGGYGYTF. CDR3 coding DNA: TGTGCCAGCAGCCCATGGGGGGGCTATGGCTACACCTTC.

The chain has TRBV19 and TRBJ1-2; D ambiguous. This CDR3 contains 12 residues. Trimming stripped 3 bases from V and 4 bases from J, with 6 bases between. The germline V gene encodes CDR1 LNHDA and CDR2 SQIVND (reference sequence). The CDR3 reads CASSIPSYGYTF. The DNA for the CDR3 is TGTGCCAGTAGTATCCCTAGCTATGGCTACACCTTC.

This clone has only one observation. The chain recombines TRBV6-6 with TRBJ2-1; D not resolved. The CDR3 sequence is 11 residues long. The germline V gene has CDR1 MNHNY and CDR2 SVGAGI (reference sequence). Between the trimmed V and J ends, which lost 4 bases and 9 bases, there was a span of 7 bases. CDR3 sequence: CASSSGIEQFF. For the CDR3, the DNA is TGTGCCAGCAGTTCTGGAATTGAGCAGTTCTTC.

The rearrangement uses TRBV15 and TRBJ2-1, with TRBD2 identical over 10 bases. The CDR3 sequence is 21 residues long. V lost 1 base and J lost 0; bases outside the gene matches: 15. The V gene's germline CDR1 is LNHNV and CDR2 YYDKDF (reference sequence). The CDR3 region has the DNA TGTGCCACCAGCAGAGCCCGACAGACTACTAGCGGGGAGAGCTCCTACAATGAGCAGTTCTTC. Protein product: CATSRARQTTSGESSYNEQFF. Combining the CDR3 with reference TRBV15 and TRBJ2-1 gives the whole variable domain DAMVIQNPRYQVTQFGKPVTLSCSQTLNHNVMYWYQQKSSQAPKLLFHYYDKDFNNEADTPDNFQSRRPNTSFCFLDIRSPGLGDTAMYLCATSRARQTTSGESSYNEQFFGPGTRLTVL.

This sequence joins TRBV7-8 and TRBJ2-7; the D call may be TRBD1 or TRBD2 (5 bases each). The CDR3 consists of 15 residues. V lost 1 base and J lost 5, with 15 bases in between. The germline V gene encodes CDR1 SGHVS and CDR2 FQNEAQ. The CDR3 sequence: CASSLVVGLRDEQYF. CDR3 DNA sequence: TGTGCCAGCAGCTTAGTGGTGGGGCTGAGGGACGAGCAGTACTTC.

CDR3 amino acids: CASSQAALRGAENEQFF. The CDR3 DNA follows: TGCGCCAGCAGCCAAGCTGCGCTCAGGGGCGCGGAAAATGAGCAGTTCTTC. V usage is TRBV4-1 and J usage is TRBJ2-1; maybe TRBD1 (6 bases). Germline V gives CDR1 MGHRA, CDR2 YSYEKL. This CDR3 comprises 17 residues. The V gene lost 1 base and the J gene lost 7 bases, with 20 bases spanning the gap.

The V call is TRBV19, the J call TRBJ1-5; D is uncertain. The CDR3 contains 13 residues. Germline V CDR1 and CDR2: LNHDA, SQIVND (reference sequence). Trimming shortened V by 7 bases and J by 7 bases, and 14 bases separated the two germline ends. CDR3 sequence (DNA): TGTGCCAGTACCCCACGGGTCGGGCAGCCCCAGCATTTT. Protein sequence: CASTPRVGQPQHF.

This clone was recorded once. This sequence joins TRBV7-6 and TRBJ2-7; D is tentatively TRBD1 or TRBD2 (5 bases each). This CDR3 contains 14 residues. The V end was cut by 5 bases, the J end by 1 base, with 12 bases between. Looked up from germline, CDR1 is SGHVS and CDR2 is FNYEAQ. CDR3 region: CASSPKGRSYEQYF. CDR3 in DNA: TGTGCCAGCAGCCCCAAGGGACGGTCCTACGAGCAGTACTTC.

J is TRBJ1-2 and V is TRBV15; D might be TRBD1 (5 bases). V was shortened by 5 bases and J by 7 bases, with 20 bases between the two germline ends. Germline-derived CDR1 and CDR2 are LNHNV and YYDKDF (reference sequence). The CDR3 runs to 15 residues. The CDR3 region has the DNA TGTGCCACCAGCTCATGGGGCGGCGGAACGGGTGGCTACACCTTC. This encodes CATSSWGGGTGGYTF.

This chain connects TRBV18 to TRBJ2-1; D is ambiguous. Germline V gene lookup returns CDR1 KGHSH and CDR2 LQKENI. V lost 3 bases and J lost 7, with 4 bases in between. This CDR3 is built from 11 residues. The CDR3 DNA reads TGTGCCAGCTCACCGGAAAATGAGCAGTTCTTC. Translating it yields CASSPENEQFF. Variable domain in full (rest from reference TRBV18 and TRBJ2-1): NAGVMQNPRHLVRRRGQEARLRCSPMKGHSHVYWYRQLPEEGLKFMVYLQKENIIDESGMPKERFSAEFPKEGPSILRIQQVVRGDSAAYFCASSPENEQFFGPGTRLTVL.

This clone appeared a single time. This chain connects TRBV6-6 to TRBJ1-2; D remains ambiguous. The V gene lost 6 bases and the J gene lost 4 bases, with 12 bases spanning the gap. The germline V gene has CDR1 MNHNY and CDR2 SVGAGI (reference sequence). The CDR3 covers 13 residues. The chain's CDR3 is CASSPTQVYGYTF. CDR3 coding DNA: TGTGCCAGCAGCCCCACCCAGGTCTATGGCTACACCTTC.

The V call is TRBV27, the J call TRBJ1-1; no clear D. This CDR3 spans 15 amino acids. Per germline, CDR1 MNHEY and CDR2 SMNVEV (reference sequence). The V end lost 2 bases, the J end lost 2 bases, and 12 bases lay between the germline ends. The CDR3 nucleotides are TGTGCCAGCAGTTTAGGGGTTCCCCTCAACACTGAAGCTTTCTTT. Protein sequence: CASSLGVPLNTEAFF.

The chain has TRBV28 and TRBJ2-1; tentatively, D is TRBD1 (6 bases). Trimming shortened V by 6 bases and J by 0 bases, and 18 bases separated the two germline ends. The germline gives CDR1 MDHEN, CDR2 SYDVKM. This CDR3 contains 17 residues. This CDR3 is CASRSTQGRGSYNEQFF. For the CDR3, the DNA is TGTGCCAGCAGGAGCACACAGGGAAGGGGCTCCTACAATGAGCAGTTCTTC. The entire variable domain, with the rest obtained from reference TRBV28 and TRBJ2-1, is as follows: DVKVTQSSRYLVKRTGEKVFLECVQDMDHENMFWYRQDPGLGLRLIYFSYDVKMKEKGDIPEGYSVSREKKERFSLILESASTNQTSMYLCASRSTQGRGSYNEQFFGPGTRLTVL.

J is TRBJ1-4 and V is TRBV6-5; D unclear. The V gene lost 6 bases and the J gene lost 4 bases, with 12 bases spanning the gap. Germline-derived CDR1 and CDR2 are MNHEY and SVGAGI. The CDR3 loop spans 14 amino acids. CDR3 region: CASRRSSLNEKLFF. CDR3 nucleotide sequence: TGTGCCAGCAGGAGGAGTAGCCTTAATGAAAAACTGTTTTTT.

This chain links TRBV10-2 with TRBJ2-7; TRBD1 matches 9 bases. Losses at the gene ends were 5 bases for V and 4 bases for J; bases not matched to a gene: 12. Germline lookup yields CDR1 WSHSY and CDR2 SAAADI. CDR3 length: 16 amino acids. CDR3 protein: CASSFTRTGVRYEQYF. The CDR3 coding sequence is TGCGCCAGCAGTTTTACCCGGACAGGGGTGCGATACGAGCAGTACTTC.